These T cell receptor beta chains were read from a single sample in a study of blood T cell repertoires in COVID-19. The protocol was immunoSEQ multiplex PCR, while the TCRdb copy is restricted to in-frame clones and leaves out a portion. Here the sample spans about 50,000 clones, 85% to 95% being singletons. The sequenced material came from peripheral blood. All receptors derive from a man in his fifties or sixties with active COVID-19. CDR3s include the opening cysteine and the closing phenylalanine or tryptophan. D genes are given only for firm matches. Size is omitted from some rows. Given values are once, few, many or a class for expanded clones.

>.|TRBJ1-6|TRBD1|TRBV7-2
TGTGCCAGCAGCTTAGTTGGTGGGACAGGGGGGTCACCCCTCCACTTT
CASSLVGGTGGSPLHF
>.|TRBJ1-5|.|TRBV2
TGTGCCAGCAGTGAAGCGCAGATTAGCAATCAGCCCCAGCATTTT
CASSEAQISNQPQHF
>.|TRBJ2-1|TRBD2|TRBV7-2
TGTGCCAGCAGCCAACTAGCGGGGGTACTTTACAATGAGCAGTTCTTC
CASSQLAGVLYNEQFF
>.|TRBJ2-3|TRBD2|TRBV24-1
TGTGCCACCAGTGACCCCGGACTAGCGGCTAGCACAGATACGCAGTATTTT
CATSDPGLAASTDTQYF
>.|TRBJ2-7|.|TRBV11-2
TGTGCCAGCAGCTCGCCTTCGGTAGCCTACGAGCAGTACTTC
CASSSPSVAYEQYF
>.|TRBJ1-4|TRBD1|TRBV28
TGTGCCAGCAGTCTCCGGGACAGGGAAGGTAGGACCCTTAATGAAAAACTGTTTTTT
CASSLRDREGRTLNEKLFF
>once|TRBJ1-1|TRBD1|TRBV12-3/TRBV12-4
TGTGCCAGCAGCCGTCGGGACAGCACTGAAGCTTTCTTT
CASSRRDSTEAFF
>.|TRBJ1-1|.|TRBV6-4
TGTGCCAGCAGTTTAGACAGTAACACTGAAGCTTTCTTT
CASSLDSNTEAFF
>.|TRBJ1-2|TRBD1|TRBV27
TGTGCCAGCAGTCGACAGGGGGCTGGCTATGGCTACACCTTC
CASSRQGAGYGYTF
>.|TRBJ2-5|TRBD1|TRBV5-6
TGTGCCAGCACCACCGGGAACAGGGGGTTTTTAGGGACCCAGTACTTC
CASTTGNRGFLGTQYF
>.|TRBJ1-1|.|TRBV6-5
TGTGCCAGCAGTTACTCAAAGGAGGACACTGAAGCTTTCTTT
CASSYSKEDTEAFF
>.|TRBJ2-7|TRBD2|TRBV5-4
TGTGCCAGCAGCTCGCTAGCGGGGACGTCCTCCTACGAGCAGTACTTC
CASSSLAGTSSYEQYF
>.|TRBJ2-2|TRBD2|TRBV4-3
TGCGCCAGCAGCCAAGATACTAGCGGGGGAGGCACCGGGGAGCTGTTTTTT
CASSQDTSGGGTGELFF
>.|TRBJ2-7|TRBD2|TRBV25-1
TGTGCCAGCAGTGGACTAGCGGGAGGCTCCTACGAGCAGTACTTC
CASSGLAGGSYEQYF